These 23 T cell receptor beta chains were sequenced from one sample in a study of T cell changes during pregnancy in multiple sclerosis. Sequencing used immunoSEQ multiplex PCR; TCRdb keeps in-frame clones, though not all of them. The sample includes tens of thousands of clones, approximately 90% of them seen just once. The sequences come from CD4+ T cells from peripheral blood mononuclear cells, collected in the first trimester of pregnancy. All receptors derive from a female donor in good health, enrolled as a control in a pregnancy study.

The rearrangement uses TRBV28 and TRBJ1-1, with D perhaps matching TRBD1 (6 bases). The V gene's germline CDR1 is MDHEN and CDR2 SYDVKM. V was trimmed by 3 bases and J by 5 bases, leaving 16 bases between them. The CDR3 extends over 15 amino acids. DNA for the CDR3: TGTGCCAGCAGTTTCCCGGGCAGGGGTTTGACTGAAGCTTTCTTT. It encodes CASSFPGRGLTEAFF. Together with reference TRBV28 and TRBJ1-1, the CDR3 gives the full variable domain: DVKVTQSSRYLVKRTGEKVFLECVQDMDHENMFWYRQDPGLGLRLIYFSYDVKMKEKGDIPEGYSVSREKKERFSLILESASTNQTSMYLCASSFPGRGLTEAFFGQGTRLTVV.

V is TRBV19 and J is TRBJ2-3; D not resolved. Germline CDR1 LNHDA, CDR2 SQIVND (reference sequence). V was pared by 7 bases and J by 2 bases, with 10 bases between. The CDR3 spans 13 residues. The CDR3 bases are TGTGCCAGTAAACCGGAGTACACAGATACGCAGTATTTT. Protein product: CASKPEYTDTQYF.

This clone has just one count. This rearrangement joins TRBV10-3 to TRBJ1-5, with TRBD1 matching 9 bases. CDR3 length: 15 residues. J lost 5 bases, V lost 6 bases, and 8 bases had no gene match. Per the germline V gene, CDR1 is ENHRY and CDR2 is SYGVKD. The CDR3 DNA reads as TGTGCCATCAGGGGGACAGGGATAGGGGATCAGCCCCAGCATTTT. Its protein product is CAIRGTGIGDQPQHF.

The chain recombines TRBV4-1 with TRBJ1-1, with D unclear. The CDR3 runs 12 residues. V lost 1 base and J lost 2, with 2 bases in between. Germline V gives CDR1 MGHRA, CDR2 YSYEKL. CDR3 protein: CASSQVNTEAFF. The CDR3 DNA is TGCGCCAGCAGCCAAGTAAACACTGAAGCTTTCTTT.

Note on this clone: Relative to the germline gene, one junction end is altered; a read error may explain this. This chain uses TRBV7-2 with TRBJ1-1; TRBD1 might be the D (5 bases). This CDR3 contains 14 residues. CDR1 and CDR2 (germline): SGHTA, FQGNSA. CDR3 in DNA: TGTGCCAGCAGCTTAGATAGTAGGGGCACTAAAGCTTTCTTT. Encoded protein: CASSLDSRGTKAFF.

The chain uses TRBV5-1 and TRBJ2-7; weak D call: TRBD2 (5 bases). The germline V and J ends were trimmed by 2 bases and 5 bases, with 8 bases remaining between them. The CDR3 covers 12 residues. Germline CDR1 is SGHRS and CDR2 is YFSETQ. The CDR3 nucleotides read TGCGCCAGCAGCTTTGCCGGGAACGAGCAGTACTTC. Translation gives CASSFAGNEQYF.

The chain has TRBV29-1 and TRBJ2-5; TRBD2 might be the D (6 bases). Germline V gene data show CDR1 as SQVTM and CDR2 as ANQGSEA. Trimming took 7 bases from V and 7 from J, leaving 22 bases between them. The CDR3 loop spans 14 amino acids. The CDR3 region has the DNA TGCAGCGGCCAGGGCAGCGTGGACGGGGGGACCCAGTACTTC. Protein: CSGQGSVDGGTQYF.

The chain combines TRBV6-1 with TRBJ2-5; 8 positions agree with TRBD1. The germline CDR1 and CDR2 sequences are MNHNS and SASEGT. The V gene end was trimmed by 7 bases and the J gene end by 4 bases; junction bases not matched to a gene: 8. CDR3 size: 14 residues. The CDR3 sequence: CASNRQGSGETQYF. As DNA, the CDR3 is TGTGCCAGCAATAGACAGGGGTCGGGAGAGACCCAGTACTTC.

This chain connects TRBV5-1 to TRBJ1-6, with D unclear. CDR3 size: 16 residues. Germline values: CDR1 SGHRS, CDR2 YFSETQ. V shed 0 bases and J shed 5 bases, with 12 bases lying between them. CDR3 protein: CASSLAGRRDNSPLHF. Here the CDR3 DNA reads TGCGCCAGCAGCTTGGCGGGGAGGCGGGATAATTCACCCCTCCACTTT.

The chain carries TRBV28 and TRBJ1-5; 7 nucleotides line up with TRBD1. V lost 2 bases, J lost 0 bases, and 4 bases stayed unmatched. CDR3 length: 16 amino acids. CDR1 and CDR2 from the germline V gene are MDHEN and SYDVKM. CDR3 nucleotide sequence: TGTGCCAGCAGTTTACCCGGGACAGTTAGCAATCAGCCCCAGCATTTT. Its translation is CASSLPGTVSNQPQHF.

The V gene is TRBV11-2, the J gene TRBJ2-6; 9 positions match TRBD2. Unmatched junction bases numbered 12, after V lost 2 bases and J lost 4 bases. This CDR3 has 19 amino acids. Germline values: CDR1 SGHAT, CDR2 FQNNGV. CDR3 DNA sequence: TGTGCCAGCAGCTTAATGGCGGGGGGGTACCAACCGGGGGCCAACGTCCTGACTTTC. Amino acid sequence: CASSLMAGGYQPGANVLTF.

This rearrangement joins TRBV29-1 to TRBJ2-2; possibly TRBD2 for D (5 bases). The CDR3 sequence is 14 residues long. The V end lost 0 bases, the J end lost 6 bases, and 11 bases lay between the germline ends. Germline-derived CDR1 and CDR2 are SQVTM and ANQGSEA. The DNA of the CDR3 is TGCAGCGTTGAAGACGGAAGGGAGTCCGGGGAGCTGTTTTTT. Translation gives CSVEDGRESGELFF.

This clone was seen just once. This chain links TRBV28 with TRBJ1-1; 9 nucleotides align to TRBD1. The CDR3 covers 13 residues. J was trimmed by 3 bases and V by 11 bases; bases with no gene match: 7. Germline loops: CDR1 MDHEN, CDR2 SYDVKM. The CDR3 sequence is CAGGQGSHTEAFF. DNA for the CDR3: TGTGCCGGCGGACAGGGGAGTCACACTGAAGCTTTCTTT.

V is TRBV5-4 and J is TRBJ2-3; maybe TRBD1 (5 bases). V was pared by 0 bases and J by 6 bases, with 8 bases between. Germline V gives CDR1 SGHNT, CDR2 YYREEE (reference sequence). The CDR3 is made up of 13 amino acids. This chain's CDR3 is CASSLAGLDTQYF. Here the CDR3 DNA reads TGTGCCAGCAGCTTGGCAGGGCTGGATACGCAGTATTTT.

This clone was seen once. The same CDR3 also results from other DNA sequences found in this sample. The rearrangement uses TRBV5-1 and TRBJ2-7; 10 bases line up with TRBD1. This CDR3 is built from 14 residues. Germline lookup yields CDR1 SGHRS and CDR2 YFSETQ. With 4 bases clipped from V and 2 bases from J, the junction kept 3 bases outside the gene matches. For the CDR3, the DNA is TGCGCCAGCAGCGCGGGACAGGGGACCTACGAGCAGTACTTC. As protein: CASSAGQGTYEQYF.

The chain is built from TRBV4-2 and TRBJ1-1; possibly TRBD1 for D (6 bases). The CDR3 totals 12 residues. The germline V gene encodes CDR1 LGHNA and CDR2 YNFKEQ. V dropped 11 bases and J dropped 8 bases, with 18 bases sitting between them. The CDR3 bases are TGTGCCGCGGGGGCAGGAAGTTTCGAAGCTTTCTTT. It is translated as CAAGAGSFEAFF.

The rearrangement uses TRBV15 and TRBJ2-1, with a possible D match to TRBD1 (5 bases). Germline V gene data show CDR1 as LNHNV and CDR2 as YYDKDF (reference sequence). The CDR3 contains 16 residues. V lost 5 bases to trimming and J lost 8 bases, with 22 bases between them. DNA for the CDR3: TGTGCCACCAGCCGCCTGGAGTCAGGGTTGTACGATGAGCAGTTCTTC. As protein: CATSRLESGLYDEQFF.

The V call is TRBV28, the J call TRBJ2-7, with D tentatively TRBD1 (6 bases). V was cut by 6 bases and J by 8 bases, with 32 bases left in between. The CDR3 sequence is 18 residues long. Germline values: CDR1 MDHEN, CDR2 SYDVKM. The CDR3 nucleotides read TGTGCCAGCAGACCCACCACAAATATACAGGGACGCCCCGTGCAGCAGTACTTC. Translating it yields CASRPTTNIQGRPVQQYF.

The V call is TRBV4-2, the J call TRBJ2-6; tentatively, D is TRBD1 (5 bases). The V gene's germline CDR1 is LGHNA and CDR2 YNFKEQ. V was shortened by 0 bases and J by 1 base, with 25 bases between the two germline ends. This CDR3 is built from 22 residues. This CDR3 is CASSQEPPHIQEPLSGANVLTF. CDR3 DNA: TGTGCCAGCAGCCAAGAACCCCCTCACATACAGGAGCCTCTTTCTGGGGCCAACGTCCTGACTTTC.

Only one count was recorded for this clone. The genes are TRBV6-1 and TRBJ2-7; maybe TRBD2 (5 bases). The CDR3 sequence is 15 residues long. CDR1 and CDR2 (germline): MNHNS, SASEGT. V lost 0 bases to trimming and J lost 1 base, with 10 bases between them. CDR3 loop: CASSEARLTSYEQYF. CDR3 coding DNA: TGTGCCAGCAGTGAAGCGAGACTAACATCCTACGAGCAGTACTTC.

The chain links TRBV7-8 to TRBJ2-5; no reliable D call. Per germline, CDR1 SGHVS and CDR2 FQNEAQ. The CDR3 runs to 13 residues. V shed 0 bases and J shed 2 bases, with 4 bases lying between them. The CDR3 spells CASSLAQQETQYF. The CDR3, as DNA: TGTGCCAGCAGCTTAGCTCAGCAAGAGACCCAGTACTTC.

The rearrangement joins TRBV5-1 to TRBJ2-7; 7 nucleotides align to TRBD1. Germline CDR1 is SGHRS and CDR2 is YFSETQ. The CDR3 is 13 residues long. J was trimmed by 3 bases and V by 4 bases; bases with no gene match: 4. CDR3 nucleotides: TGCGCCAGCAGCATGGGACAGAGCTACGAGCAGTACTTC. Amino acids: CASSMGQSYEQYF.

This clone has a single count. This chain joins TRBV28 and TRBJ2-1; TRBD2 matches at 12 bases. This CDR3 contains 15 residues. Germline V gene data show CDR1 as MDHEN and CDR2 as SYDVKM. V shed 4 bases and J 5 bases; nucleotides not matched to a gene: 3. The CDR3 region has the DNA TGTGCCAGCAGTTCACTAGCGGGGGGAGACAATGAGCAGTTCTTC. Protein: CASSSLAGGDNEQFF.